This is a list of T cell receptor beta chains from one sample in a study of T cell responses to AZD1222 COVID-19 vaccine. Profiled with immunoSEQ multiplex PCR; TCRdb holds only in-frame clones, not every one. Found here are around 140,000 clones, more than 70% of them singletons; the top ten hold under 3.5%. Sequenced material: peripheral blood, taken on day 0 of AZD1222 vaccination. These receptors all come from an adult in good health. The CDR3 runs from the conserved cysteine through the conserved F or W.

v_gene: TRBV7-9
CDR3aa: CASSFTGGPSYEQYF

v_gene: TRBV12-3/TRBV12-4
CDR3aa: CASMGIVNEKLFF

v_gene: TRBV4-2
CDR3aa: CASSQTGPNTEAFF

v_gene: TRBV7-2
CDR3aa: CASSLAGGANEKLFF

v_gene: TRBV7-2
CDR3aa: CASSFRTGRTDTQYF

v_gene: TRBV28
CDR3aa: CASSQLGRRSTDTQYF

v_gene: TRBV4-1
CDR3aa: CASSQVRGETDYGYTF

v_gene: TRBV3-1/TRBV3-2
CDR3aa: CASSRGTGLYNSPLHF

v_gene: TRBV19
CDR3aa: CASRGQGPGEQYF

v_gene: TRBV29-1
CDR3aa: CSVDDSNYGYTF

v_gene: TRBV19
CDR3aa: CASSTQSWTGTSGNTIYF

v_gene: TRBV28
CDR3aa: CASSFRRGGSGSDTQYF

v_gene: TRBV5-1
CDR3aa: CASSAPSARNNEQFF

v_gene: TRBV6-6
CDR3aa: CASGDRGPGANVLTF

v_gene: TRBV19
CDR3aa: CASSIDLGTGRHYGYTF

v_gene: TRBV28
CDR3aa: CASSFLLNSPEPQHF

v_gene: TRBV9
CDR3aa: CASSVGLAARSSYEQYF

v_gene: TRBV19
CDR3aa: CASFSSWGSDGYTF

v_gene: TRBV19
CDR3aa: CASSKDEKLFF

v_gene: TRBV28
CDR3aa: CASSPHRTADYGYTF

v_gene: TRBV4-3
CDR3aa: CASSHPRGSVNTGELFF

v_gene: TRBV7-8
CDR3aa: CASSLRDGRREQFF

v_gene: TRBV12-3/TRBV12-4
CDR3aa: CASSLWGIYGYTF

v_gene: TRBV7-9
CDR3aa: CASSSGSGGFSYNSPLHF

v_gene: TRBV5-1
CDR3aa: CASSLEGGLNTEAFF

v_gene: TRBV4-1
CDR3aa: CASSQASQETQYF

v_gene: TRBV5-1
CDR3aa: CASSSGQRTEAFF

v_gene: TRBV6-1
CDR3aa: CASSERGGPKYGYTF